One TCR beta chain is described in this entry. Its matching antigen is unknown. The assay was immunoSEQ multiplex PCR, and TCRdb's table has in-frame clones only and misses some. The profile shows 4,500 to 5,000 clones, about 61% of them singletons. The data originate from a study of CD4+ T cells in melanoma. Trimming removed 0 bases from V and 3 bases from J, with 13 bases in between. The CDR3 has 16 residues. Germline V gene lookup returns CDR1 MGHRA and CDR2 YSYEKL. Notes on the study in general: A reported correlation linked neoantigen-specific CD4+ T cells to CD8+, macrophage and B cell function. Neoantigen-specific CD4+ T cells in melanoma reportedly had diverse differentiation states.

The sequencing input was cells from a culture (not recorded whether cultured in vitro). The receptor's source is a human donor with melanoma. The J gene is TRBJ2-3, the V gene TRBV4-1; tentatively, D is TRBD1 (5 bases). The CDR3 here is CASSQEGLAFTDTQYF. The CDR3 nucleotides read TGCGCCAGCAGCCAAGAGGGGCTTGCCTTTACAGATACGCAGTATTTT.